The TCR beta chain under discussion was sequenced for a study of tumor-infiltrating lymphocytes in primary liver carcinoma. Study-wide background: Tumors measured about 4 to 11 cm and were stage T1-T3 N0M0.

CDR1 and CDR2 from the germline V gene are SGHDN and FVKESK. This CDR3 has 15 amino acids. V shed 4 bases and J 7 bases; nucleotides not matched to a gene: 4. Alongside blood RNA obtained from unsorted whole blood, germline DNA was also extracted. Chronic HBV infection was present, with no prior treatment. It was before surgery that around 4 milliliters of peripheral blood were collected. This clonotype has just a few counts. The antigen remains undetermined. General study results and limits: Tumors and blood were compared for top-250-clone fraction, and tumors had the significantly higher value (p = 0.039).

Total RNA amounting to around 530 ng was the source from which TCR beta cDNA was made with a constant-region primer. It was through three nested multiplex PCR rounds of slightly modified ARM-PCR that TCR beta libraries arose. Amplification in the first two PCR rounds was performed using TRBV1-TRBV30 forward primers and a C-beta reverse primer for 10 cycles each. TCRdb recomputed calls from the multiplex PCR reads with MiXCR, one row per CDR3 protein. The table has roughly 330,000 distinct CDR3 sequences, approximately 64% seen once; the top ten hold under 8%. The TCR sequence derives from a man aged 35 to 55 with primary liver carcinoma and hepatitis B virus infection. The rearrangement joins TRBV14 to TRBJ1-6; TRBD1 agrees at 10 bases. Sequencing was done on a sample of peripheral blood. The CDR3 loop reads CASSRTGGGNSPLHF. The CDR3, as DNA: TGTGCCAGCAGCCGGACAGGGGGTGGCAATTCACCCCTCCACTTT.